What follows describes a single T cell receptor beta chain. Its matching antigen is unknown. The junction differs from germline at one of its ends, possibly a read error. This record comes from a study of T-cell memory formation after mild COVID-19. Overall study findings and caveats: Among contracting clones, CD4+ were mainly CM/EM and CD8+ enriched in EMRA. A second wave expanding day 15 to 37 was CD4+-biased; contracting clones were balanced. The SARS-CoV-2 specificity of second-wave clones reaching peak at day 37 remained unverified.

CDR1 KGHDR and CDR2 SFDVKD come from the germline V gene. The CDR3 has 19 amino acids. TCRdb used MiXCR to reprocess the 5' RACE reads, holding one entry per CDR3 protein. The sample contains approximately 200,000 distinct CDR3 sequences, around 15% of which appear only once. This receptor was taken from an adult woman who had mild COVID-19 (a few samples of this study predate the infection). Cell type and time point are not known. The chain employs TRBV24-1 and TRBJ2-3; TRBD2 aligns across 11 bases. Sequences were obtained from PBMCs or a T cell subset sorted from them (not recorded which). CDR3 in DNA: TGTGCCACCAGTGATTTGGGGCTAGCGGGAGGCCCTCGCACAGATACGCGGTATTTT. Translating it yields CATSDLGLAGGPRTDTRYF.